This record covers a single TCR beta chain. Its cognate antigen is unknown. The data derive from a study of cytomegalovirus exposure and HLA in healthy donors. Study in general: Within an early data release were 80 million to 90 million unique TCRs drawn from HLA-typed donors.

General study results and limits: Some V segments, TRBV6-2 and TRBV6-3 among them, were indistinguishable and were therefore excluded.

The PCR was carried out with 60 Vbeta primers and 13 Jbeta primers. Profiled with immunoSEQ multiplex PCR; TCRdb holds only in-frame clones, not every one. The repertoire consists of 130,000 to 150,000 clones, with 60% to 80% occurring once and the leading ten covering 0.5% to 0.85%. The germline gives CDR1 MNHEY, CDR2 SVGAGI. V was trimmed by 7 bases and J by 7 bases, leaving 19 bases between them. The CDR3 extends over 14 amino acids. Sequenced sample: PBMCs. The rearrangement links TRBV6-5 to TRBJ1-1; TRBD1 might be the D (5 bases). The TCR was taken from a male donor in good health and CMV-seronegative. The CDR3 bases are TGTGCCAGCATCAGAGAAGGGGATTGGGGTGAAGCTTTCTTT. Its protein product is CASIREGDWGEAFF.